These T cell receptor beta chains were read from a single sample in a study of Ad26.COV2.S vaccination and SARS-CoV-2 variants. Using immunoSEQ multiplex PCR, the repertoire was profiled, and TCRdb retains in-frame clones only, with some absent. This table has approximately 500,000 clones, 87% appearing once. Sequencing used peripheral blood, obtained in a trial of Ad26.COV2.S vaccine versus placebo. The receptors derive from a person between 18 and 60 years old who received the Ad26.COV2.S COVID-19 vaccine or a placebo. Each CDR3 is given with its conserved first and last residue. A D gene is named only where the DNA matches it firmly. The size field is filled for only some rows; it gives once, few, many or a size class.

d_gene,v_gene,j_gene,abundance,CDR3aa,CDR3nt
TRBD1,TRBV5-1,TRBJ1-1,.,CASSLGGFVQGWTEAFF,TGCGCCAGCAGCCTGGGTGGGTTCGTACAGGGGTGGACTGAAGCTTTCTTT
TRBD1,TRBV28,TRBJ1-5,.,CASSLDRAVPPAQHF,TGTGCCAGCAGTCTTGACAGGGCTGTCCCCCCAGCCCAGCATTTT
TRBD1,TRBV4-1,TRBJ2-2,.,CASSVPGQRTGELFF,TGCGCCAGCAGCGTCCCGGGACAGCGCACCGGGGAGCTGTTTTTT
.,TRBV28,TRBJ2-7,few,CASGGLYEQYF,TGTGCCAGCGGCGGACTCTACGAGCAGTACTTC
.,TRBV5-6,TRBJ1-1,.,CASSLARGAQNTEAFF,TGTGCCAGCAGCTTGGCAAGGGGAGCCCAGAACACTGAAGCTTTCTTT
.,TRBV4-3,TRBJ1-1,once,CASSQDSSGSGTEAFF,TGCGCCAGCAGCCAAGATTCATCAGGGTCTGGGACTGAAGCTTTCTTT
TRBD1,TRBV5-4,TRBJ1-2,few,CASSAGGQGYGYTF,TGTGCCAGCAGTGCTGGGGGACAGGGGTATGGCTACACCTTC
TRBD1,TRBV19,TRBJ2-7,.,CASSRTGTYEQYF,TGTGCCAGTAGTAGGACAGGCACCTACGAGCAGTACTTC
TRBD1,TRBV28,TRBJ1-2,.,CASSPQGAYGYTF,TGTGCCAGCAGTCCCCAGGGGGCCTATGGCTACACCTTC
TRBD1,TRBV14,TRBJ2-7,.,CASSQSGTGGYEQYF,TGTGCCAGCAGCCAATCCGGGACAGGGGGTTACGAGCAGTACTTC
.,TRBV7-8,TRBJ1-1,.,CASSSGTLNTEAFF,TGTGCCAGCAGCTCCGGGACACTCAACACTGAAGCTTTCTTT
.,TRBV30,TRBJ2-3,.,CAWSVLAGSTDTQYF,TGTGCCTGGAGTGTACTTGCGGGGAGCACAGATACGCAGTATTTT
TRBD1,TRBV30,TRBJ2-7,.,CAWSVRQGVEQYF,TGTGCCTGGAGTGTCCGACAGGGGGTCGAGCAGTACTTC
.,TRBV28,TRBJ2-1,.,CASSSGGYNEQFF,TGTGCCAGCAGTTCCGGGGGTTACAATGAGCAGTTCTTC
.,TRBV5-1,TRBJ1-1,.,CASSLEGTEAFF,TGCGCCAGCAGCTTGGAAGGGACTGAAGCTTTCTTT
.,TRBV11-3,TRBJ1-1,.,CASSSGQPGEAFF,TGTGCCAGCAGCTCCGGACAGCCCGGGGAGGCTTTCTTT